These 20 T cell receptor beta chains were all obtained from the same sample, sequenced in a study of T cell responses to AZD1222 COVID-19 vaccine. Sequenced by immunoSEQ multiplex PCR; TCRdb stores in-frame clones only, minus some. The sample lists about 120,000 clones; 80% to 95% were seen once. The material sequenced was peripheral blood, taken 28 days after the second dose of the MenACWY control vaccine. The receptors shown here come from an adult who received the MenACWY meningococcal vaccine as a control.

The chain couples TRBV7-7 to TRBJ1-3; D unresolved. CDR1 is SSHAT, CDR2 FNYEAQ, per germline (reference sequence). V lost 4 bases and J 0 bases, leaving 4 bases between the germline ends. This CDR3 is 13 amino acids long. The CDR3 DNA reads as TGTGCCAGCAGCTCCGGCTCTGGAAACACCATATATTTT. It translates to CASSSGSGNTIYF.

This chain links TRBV6-1 with TRBJ1-2; TRBD1 aligns across 7 bases. CDR3 length: 15 residues. Germline trimming cut 3 bases from V and 0 bases from J; bases unmatched to any gene: 4. From germline, CDR1 is MNHNS and CDR2 SASEGT. The DNA of the CDR3 is TGTGCCAGCAGTGAGCCCGGGACAGCTAACTATGGCTACACCTTC. This encodes CASSEPGTANYGYTF.

This chain joins TRBV2 and TRBJ2-5, with 10 bases aligning to TRBD2. Germline lookup yields CDR1 SNHLY and CDR2 FYNNEI. The CDR3 is 15 amino acids. V was pared by 4 bases and J by 5 bases, with 7 bases of the junction left unmatched. This CDR3 reads CASSGSSGGRETQYF. CDR3 coding DNA: TGTGCCAGCAGTGGGTCTAGCGGGGGTCGGGAGACCCAGTACTTC.

In its sample, this clone was seen a few times. J is TRBJ2-7 and V is TRBV11-2; 8 bases are shared with TRBD1. The CDR3 loop spans 15 amino acids. Germline values: CDR1 SGHAT, CDR2 FQNNGV. Trimming cost V 3 bases and J 6 bases; bases outside gene matches: 10. The CDR3 sequence is CASSFRGQGALEQYF. DNA of the CDR3: TGTGCCAGCAGCTTTAGGGGTCAGGGGGCACTCGAGCAGTACTTC.

This chain connects TRBV2 to TRBJ1-2; D ambiguous. In germline, CDR1 is SNHLY, CDR2 FYNNEI. The CDR3 covers 13 residues. Trimming stripped 8 bases from V and 5 bases from J, with 15 bases between. This CDR3 reads CASLKRHGYGYTF. DNA for the CDR3: TGTGCCAGCCTGAAGCGACACGGGTATGGCTACACCTTC.

For the CDR3, the DNA is TGTGCCAGCAGCTTAGGAGGGGGTCGGGAATTGAGGGTAGGCTACACCTTC. It yields the protein CASSLGGGRELRVGYTF. The J gene is TRBJ1-2, the V gene TRBV7-2; perhaps TRBD1 as D (6 bases). There are 17 residues in the CDR3. Trimming shortened V by 1 base and J by 8 bases, and 23 bases separated the two germline ends. CDR1 SGHTA and CDR2 FQGNSA come from the germline V gene.

The chain uses TRBV11-2 and TRBJ2-5; a possible D gene is TRBD1 (5 bases). The CDR3 extends over 14 amino acids. Trimming removed 4 bases at V and 5 bases at J, with 14 bases between. Looked up from germline, CDR1 is SGHAT and CDR2 is FQNNGV. The CDR3 bases are TGTGCCAGCAGCTACTCATGGGGCAGGGAGACCCAGTACTTC. Translated, it gives CASSYSWGRETQYF.

CDR3 nucleotide sequence: TGTGCCAGCAGTTACTCTTCGTGGCGATCAGGGGCCTACGAGCAGTACGTC. Translation: CASSYSSWRSGAYEQYV. The V call is TRBV6-2 or TRBV6-3, the J call TRBJ2-7; the D gene is possibly TRBD1 (6 bases). The V end lost 0 bases, the J end lost 2 bases, and 17 bases lay between the germline ends. Germline CDR1 MNHEY, CDR2 SVGEGT. The CDR3 has 17 residues.

The chain is built from TRBV5-5 and TRBJ1-5, with TRBD1 matching over 10 bases. V gave up 4 bases and J gave up 0 bases; unmatched junction bases: 13. CDR1 is SGHKS, CDR2 YYEKEE, per germline (reference sequence). The CDR3 is 19 amino acids. The CDR3: CASSLDGTGAYYSNQPQHF. CDR3 DNA sequence: TGTGCCAGCAGCCTGGACGGGACAGGGGCCTATTATAGCAATCAGCCCCAGCATTTT.

V gene TRBV19 combines with J gene TRBJ1-5; D gene ambiguous. CDR1 and CDR2 (germline): LNHDA, SQIVND (reference sequence). Trimming took off 3 bases at V and 3 bases at J, with 15 bases between the two ends. This CDR3 is built from 16 residues. The CDR3 loop is CASSIGLKSFNQPQHF. The CDR3 DNA reads TGTGCCAGTAGTATCGGCCTAAAGAGTTTCAATCAGCCCCAGCATTTT.

This clone has just one count. V is TRBV7-6 and J is TRBJ1-4, with a possible D match to TRBD1 (5 bases). Per germline, CDR1 SGHVS and CDR2 FNYEAQ. The ends were cut back, 1 base at V and 3 bases at J, with 9 bases in the middle. The CDR3 consists of 15 residues. The CDR3 is CASSLVGQANEKLFF. The CDR3 region has the DNA TGTGCCAGCAGCTTAGTGGGGCAGGCTAATGAAAAACTGTTTTTT.

Only a few counts were recorded for this clone. The chain links TRBV29-1 to TRBJ2-2, with a weak D call TRBD1 (6 bases). This CDR3 spans 14 amino acids. The V end lost 5 bases, the J end lost 2 bases, and 12 bases lay between the germline ends. Germline loops: CDR1 SQVTM, CDR2 ANQGSEA. CDR3 sequence (DNA): TGCAGCGTTTCCACACAGGGTAACACCGGGGAGCTGTTTTTT. It yields the protein CSVSTQGNTGELFF.

The CDR3 loop reads CASSEGRAGHNEQFF. The DNA of the CDR3 is TGTGCCAGCAGTGAAGGTAGGGCAGGGCACAATGAGCAGTTCTTC. The V gene is TRBV2, the J gene TRBJ2-1, with D perhaps matching TRBD1 (5 bases). There are 15 residues in the CDR3. V was cut by 1 base and J by 5 bases, with 12 bases left in between. CDR1 and CDR2 (germline): SNHLY, FYNNEI.

The chain recombines TRBV2 with TRBJ1-4; D not resolved. Germline CDR1 SNHLY, CDR2 FYNNEI. V was shortened by 3 bases and J by 7 bases, with 12 bases between the two germline ends. The CDR3 is 14 residues long. CDR3 sequence (DNA): TGTGCCAGCAGTGACATAAGGGTTGGTGAAAAACTGTTTTTT. It yields the protein CASSDIRVGEKLFF.

This rearrangement joins TRBV5-1 to TRBJ2-5; 10 bases match TRBD1. The length of the CDR3 is 17 residues. The germline V gene encodes CDR1 SGHRS and CDR2 YFSETQ. The V segment lost 4 bases and the J segment 2 bases; nucleotides outside the gene matches: 11. In nucleotides, the CDR3 is TGCGCCAGCAGCACACGAACCGGGACAGGGGAACAAGAGACCCAGTACTTC. It encodes CASSTRTGTGEQETQYF.

V is TRBV6-1 and J is TRBJ2-7; unclear D gene. The V gene's germline CDR1 is MNHNS and CDR2 SASEGT. Deletions cut 0 bases from V and 4 bases from J, with 16 bases between. The CDR3 is made up of 16 amino acids. CDR3 in DNA: TGTGCCAGCAGTGAAGCTCTCCACACCCAATTTTACGAGCAGTACGTC. Translating it yields CASSEALHTQFYEQYV.

The chain uses TRBV9 and TRBJ2-1; D remains unclear. The V and J ends lost 3 bases and 3 bases respectively, with 10 bases between them. The CDR3 contains 14 residues. Germline assignment: CDR1 SGDLS and CDR2 YYNGEE. CDR3 sequence (DNA): TGTGCCAGCAGCGCCGGTGACGGCTACAATGAGCAGTTCTTC. Encoded protein: CASSAGDGYNEQFF.

This clone occurred once. The V gene is TRBV6-6, the J gene TRBJ1-4; 7 positions match TRBD1. The length of the CDR3 is 14 residues. Germline V CDR1 and CDR2: MNHNY, SVGAGI (reference sequence). V was pared by 2 bases and J by 5 bases, with 2 bases of the junction left unmatched. CDR3 sequence (DNA): TGTGCCAGCAGTTACGGACAGGCCAATGAAAAACTGTTTTTT. It codes for CASSYGQANEKLFF.

The V call is TRBV19, the J call TRBJ2-5; perhaps TRBD1 as D (7 bases). The CDR3 has 16 residues. Germline-derived CDR1 and CDR2 are LNHDA and SQIVND (reference sequence). Trimming cost V 5 bases and J 5 bases, with 21 bases left between them. The CDR3 is CASSLNQGGRRETQYF. The DNA for the CDR3 is TGTGCCAGTAGTCTAAACCAGGGGGGCCGGCGGGAGACCCAGTACTTC.

The rearrangement links TRBV7-2 to TRBJ2-5; D gene ambiguous. Trimming took 3 bases from V and 6 from J, leaving 5 bases between them. This CDR3 spans 11 amino acids. Per germline, CDR1 SGHTA and CDR2 FQGNSA. The chain's CDR3 is CASSLTKTQYF. The CDR3 DNA is TGTGCCAGCAGCTTGACCAAGACCCAGTACTTC.